These 15 T cell receptor beta chains were all obtained from the same sample, sequenced in a study of Tregs in tolerant kidney transplant recipients. Libraries were prepared by immunoSEQ multiplex PCR; TCRdb keeps only in-frame clonotypes and omits some of them. The profile shows some 4,000 clones, 80% to 90% of them singletons. This sample comprised Tregs from blood, obtained before the transplant. These TCRs come from a human donor who received a combined kidney and bone marrow transplant.

This rearrangement joins TRBV19 to TRBJ1-1; maybe TRBD1 (6 bases). With 4 bases removed from V and 4 bases from J, the gap between germline ends came to 16 bases. This CDR3 has 15 amino acids. Looked up from germline, CDR1 is LNHDA and CDR2 is SQIVND (reference sequence). CDR3: CASSRPTGLVTEAFF. CDR3 sequence (DNA): TGTGCCAGTAGTAGACCGACAGGTTTGGTCACTGAAGCTTTCTTT.

This rearrangement joins TRBV11-2 to TRBJ1-2; perhaps TRBD1 as D (5 bases). In germline, CDR1 is SGHAT, CDR2 FQNNGV. The CDR3 is made up of 14 amino acids. The germline V and J ends were trimmed by 1 base and 4 bases, with 10 bases remaining between them. CDR3 DNA: TGTGCCAGCAGCTTAGTTCAGACAGCCTATGGCTACACCTTC. This gives the protein CASSLVQTAYGYTF.

The chain uses TRBV7-2 and TRBJ1-5, with unresolved D. Trimming removed 4 bases from V and 7 bases from J, with 17 bases in between. Germline CDR1 reads SGHTA; CDR2 reads FQGNSA. The CDR3 covers 15 residues. The CDR3: CASSSEAGRRQPQHF. CDR3 DNA sequence: TGTGCCAGCAGCTCGGAGGCGGGTCGAAGGCAGCCCCAGCATTTT.

The chain has TRBV10-1 and TRBJ1-5; 8 bases match TRBD1. Germline CDR1 reads WNHNN; CDR2 reads SYGVQD (reference sequence). This CDR3 has 16 residues. After removal of 7 bases from V and 1 base from J, the junction contained 9 bases not matched to a gene. CDR3 sequence reads: CASNGQGGMSNQPQHF. The DNA for the CDR3 is TGCGCCAGCAATGGACAGGGAGGTATGAGCAATCAGCCCCAGCATTTT.

The chain uses TRBV9 and TRBJ2-5; 11 positions agree with TRBD2. The CDR3 length is 15 residues. Germline CDR1 SGDLS, CDR2 YYNGEE. Losses at the gene ends were 4 bases for V and 1 base for J; bases not matched to a gene: 3. The CDR3 loop is CASSPGTSGQETQYF. CDR3 DNA sequence: TGTGCCAGCAGCCCCGGGACTAGCGGCCAAGAGACCCAGTACTTC.

This clone turned up a few times. The V gene is TRBV28, the J gene TRBJ1-2; no definite D call. Per germline, CDR1 MDHEN and CDR2 SYDVKM. V gave up 7 bases and J gave up 8 bases, with 20 bases separating them. CDR3 length: 14 residues. The CDR3 DNA follows: TGTGCCAGCACGGGGATTACGAGCGCTGGGGGCTACACCTTC. Encoded protein: CASTGITSAGGYTF.

The rearrangement links TRBV30 to TRBJ2-4; TRBD1 matches 8 bases. The V segment lost 3 bases and the J segment 0 bases; nucleotides outside the gene matches: 7. The CDR3 covers 16 residues. Germline V gene data show CDR1 as GTSNPN and CDR2 as SVGIG (reference sequence). The CDR3 DNA follows: TGTGCCTGGAGCCCAGGACAGGGAAAAGCCAAAAACATTCAGTACTTC. Protein: CAWSPGQGKAKNIQYF.

This clone occurred a few times. The chain recombines TRBV28 with TRBJ1-2, with D perhaps matching TRBD1 (5 bases). Germline V gene lookup returns CDR1 MDHEN and CDR2 SYDVKM. This CDR3 has 12 amino acids. Trimming left V 6 bases short and J 5 bases short, with 10 bases between. In DNA, the CDR3 is TGTGCCAGCAGGCCGGGGGGTTATGGCTACACCTTC. It specifies CASRPGGYGYTF.

V usage is TRBV10-1 and J usage is TRBJ2-1; 8 bases fit TRBD2. Germline V gene data show CDR1 as WNHNN and CDR2 as SYGVQD (reference sequence). V lost 3 bases to trimming and J lost 6 bases; unmatched junction nucleotides: 7. The CDR3 length is 15 residues. In DNA form, the CDR3 reads TGCGCCAGCAGTGATGAGGTAGCGGGACTCAATGAGCAGTTCTTC. Protein product: CASSDEVAGLNEQFF.

This clone appeared a single time. The genes are TRBV2 and TRBJ1-2, with TRBD1 matching 8 bases. V lost 6 bases, J lost 5 bases, and 5 bases stayed unmatched. The CDR3 has 13 amino acids. Germline CDR1 reads SNHLY; CDR2 reads FYNNEI. The CDR3 nucleotides are TGTGCCAGCAGGGGCGGGACAGGTTATGGCTACACCTTC. Translated: CASRGGTGYGYTF.

This clone is a singleton in its sample. The chain links TRBV2 to TRBJ2-1; TRBD2 matches 13 bases. This CDR3 is built from 18 residues. Germline V gives CDR1 SNHLY, CDR2 FYNNEI. Unmatched junction bases numbered 23, after V lost 5 bases and J lost 16 bases. The CDR3 protein is CASSSGTSGTLSYNERFF. The DNA for the CDR3 is TGTGCCAGCAGTTCCGGGACTAGCGGGACCCTCTCCTACAATGAGCGTTTCTTC.

The chain employs TRBV5-1 and TRBJ2-2, with no clear D. V dropped 0 bases and J dropped 4 bases, with 7 bases sitting between them. Per germline, CDR1 SGHRS and CDR2 YFSETQ. CDR3 size: 14 residues. For the CDR3, the DNA is TGCGCCAGCAGCTTGGACAGTTTCACCGGGGAGCTGTTTTTT. It translates to CASSLDSFTGELFF.

The chain has TRBV4-1 and TRBJ1-5; D uncertain. CDR1 is MGHRA and CDR2 is YSYEKL in the germline V gene. The germline V and J ends were trimmed by 0 bases and 0 bases, with 15 bases remaining between them. The CDR3 is 18 residues long. CDR3 in DNA: TGCGCCAGCAGCCAAGATCCATCGGGAACGTATAGCAATCAGCCCCAGCATTTT. Translated: CASSQDPSGTYSNQPQHF.

This chain uses TRBV28 with TRBJ2-7; TRBD2 matches 11 bases. Germline-derived CDR1 and CDR2 are MDHEN and SYDVKM. V was pared by 6 bases and J by 5 bases, with 18 bases of the junction left unmatched. This CDR3 comprises 18 residues. CDR3 DNA: TGTGCCAGCAGCATGGGACTAGCGGCACTCGTGGGGGTTCACGAGCAGTACTTC. This translates into CASSMGLAALVGVHEQYF.

The V gene is TRBV6-1, the J gene TRBJ2-4; D perhaps matches TRBD2 (6 bases). CDR3 size: 15 residues. The ends were cut back, 4 bases at V and 1 base at J, with 11 bases in the middle. The V gene's germline CDR1 is MNHNS and CDR2 SASEGT. In DNA form, the CDR3 reads TGTGCCAGCAGTGGGGTCGGGGGTGCCAAAAACATTCAGTACTTC. This gives the protein CASSGVGGAKNIQYF.